A selection of T cell receptor beta chains follows, all from one sample in a study of CD8 T cells in ankylosing spondylitis. One entry per CDR3 protein results from TCRdb running MiXCR on the 5' RACE reads. The sample lists roughly 220,000 distinct CDR3 sequences; about 18% were seen once. Sequencing was performed on blood, either unsorted or a sorted T cell fraction (not recorded which). Source of these receptors: a male donor with ankylosing spondylitis. CDR3s leave out the opening cysteine and the closing phenylalanine or tryptophan. Fields, in order: clone size, J gene, V gene, CDR3 protein. The listing skips clone size in some rows; elsewhere it reads once, few, many or a size class.

NA | TRBJ2-7 | TRBV20-1 | SARDYTYEQY
NA | TRBJ2-2 | TRBV10-3 | AISEDRGRSTGELF
NA | TRBJ2-5 | TRBV11-1 | ASSLADNQIMDQETQY
few | TRBJ1-2 | TRBV6-5 | ASSYSRSGSGYGYT
few | TRBJ2-1 | TRBV7-8 | ASSSSDRGDYNEQF
few | TRBJ1-2 | TRBV4-1 | ASSQDLYGYT
many | TRBJ2-7 | TRBV7-9 | ASSSRDSYEQY
NA | TRBJ1-2 | TRBV25-1 | ASSPLGQIYGYT
few | TRBJ1-6 | TRBV27 | ASSLRGLNSPLH
NA | TRBJ2-7 | TRBV20-1 | SAGQNYEQY
few | TRBJ1-2 | TRBV19 | ASSIGAGNSGYT
few | TRBJ2-7 | TRBV20-1 | SARSQGAADYEQY
NA | TRBJ2-7 | TRBV6-1 | ASSDFVSSYEQY
NA | TRBJ1-1 | TRBV7-9 | ASSSGENTEAF
NA | TRBJ2-5 | TRBV11-2 | ASRRISTQDQETQY
few | TRBJ2-2 | TRBV4-3 | ASSQDRDLNTGELF
NA | TRBJ2-7 | TRBV7-9 | ASTAQNGAGQY
NA | TRBJ2-7 | TRBV5-4 | ASSILQGAEQY
few | TRBJ1-3 | TRBV4-3 | ASSHQGTGNTIY
few | TRBJ2-1 | TRBV20-1 | SAPQGGYNEQF
many | TRBJ2-7 | TRBV2 | ASSEGVAQEQY
few | TRBJ1-4 | TRBV4-1 | ASSQEGTGTIANEKLF
NA | TRBJ2-5 | TRBV30 | AWNWVQEGETQY
NA | TRBJ2-7 | TRBV4-1 | ASSLLFPGISPYEQY
many | TRBJ2-1 | TRBV9 | ASSVSGGAFNEQF
NA | TRBJ2-1 | TRBV20-1 | SARGLAHNEQF
NA | TRBJ2-7 | TRBV4-1 | ASSIPGLEYDEQY
few | TRBJ2-1 | TRBV7-8 | ASSLAPLGPIL
many | TRBJ1-1 | TRBV20-1 | SARSGTGHTEAF
NA | TRBJ2-7 | TRBV6-2/TRBV6-3 | ASSTGLAGQPLYEQY
many | TRBJ2-5 | TRBV4-3 | ASSVWVGETQY
few | TRBJ1-4 | TRBV20-1 | SAEQGAANEKLF
NA | TRBJ2-1 | TRBV20-1 | SAPETSGRQYNEQF
few | TRBJ2-7 | TRBV5-6 | ASSLTTGGEQY
many | TRBJ1-3 | TRBV5-1 | ASSPDSSGNTIY
NA | TRBJ1-6 | TRBV5-6 | ASSLEDSPLH
few | TRBJ1-5 | TRBV19 | ASSIIGTGDSNQPQH
NA | TRBJ2-7 | TRBV7-8 | ASSSPPSYSYEQY
few | TRBJ2-3 | TRBV20-1 | SARVGQGQSDTQY
few | TRBJ1-1 | TRBV12-3/TRBV12-4 | ASSVDRGNEAF
NA | TRBJ2-3 | TRBV7-9 | ASSLPGDPRTDTQY
few | TRBJ2-1 | TRBV12-3/TRBV12-4 | ASSLKGEGLAGVYEQF
NA | TRBJ2-2 | TRBV10-3 | AISESGNTGELF
NA | TRBJ1-5 | TRBV12-3/TRBV12-4 | ASSLLEGGQPQH
NA | TRBJ1-1 | TRBV6-1 | ASSIGDKNTEAF
NA | TRBJ1-1 | TRBV5-8 | ASSLVWLGTEAF
NA | TRBJ1-2 | TRBV5-1 | ASSLGTGNYYGYT
NA | TRBJ2-7 | TRBV19 | ASSLFLLTGLDEQY
few | TRBJ2-7 | TRBV5-8 | ASRGGTEQY
NA | TRBJ1-5 | TRBV4-1 | ASSHDGRANQPQH
NA | TRBJ2-7 | TRBV6-5 | ASSYETGGQDEQY
NA | TRBJ2-6 | TRBV4-1 | ASSQDGQGSSGANVLT
NA | TRBJ1-1 | TRBV6-5 | ASSYQENTEAF
many | TRBJ1-1 | TRBV4-2 | ASSQEQGNTEAF
NA | TRBJ1-4 | TRBV10-3 | ATREASNEKLF
NA | TRBJ2-1 | TRBV27 | ASSSWTGGASYNEQF
NA | TRBJ2-1 | TRBV5-6 | ASNGGGGTNEQF
many | TRBJ2-7 | TRBV29-1 | SVVDTDFYEQY
NA | TRBJ2-1 | TRBV12-3/TRBV12-4 | ASSLVLAVNNEQF